This T cell receptor beta chain was sequenced during a study of blood T cell repertoires in COVID-19. Trimming shortened V by 5 bases and J by 5 bases, and 13 bases separated the two germline ends. This CDR3 contains 13 residues. From germline, CDR1 is GTSNPN and CDR2 SVGIG (reference sequence). Assay used: immunoSEQ multiplex PCR; TCRdb lists only in-frame clones, some missing. The sample records some 37,000 clones, about 86% being singletons. Sequencing was carried out using peripheral blood. The V and J genes are TRBV30 and TRBJ2-4; D may be TRBD1 (5 bases). This receptor was identified in a man in his fifties or sixties in a cohort sampled during active COVID-19. CDR3: CAWGRLQENIQYF. The CDR3 DNA is TGTGCCTGGGGCCGGCTACAGGAAAACATTCAGTACTTC.